The rows below give T cell receptor beta chains drawn from one sample of a study of blood T cell repertoires in COVID-19. TCRdb keeps only in-frame clones here, not all; method: immunoSEQ multiplex PCR. The data show about 180,000 clones, 70% to 85% seen once. The sample was peripheral blood. The receptors shown here come from a woman older than 75 with acute or convalescent COVID-19. Each CDR3 is given with its conserved first and last residue. D genes are given only for firm matches. Clone size is stated in some rows and not others, as once, few, many or a class when expanded.

d_call j_call v_call cdr3_length clone_size cdr3_aa cdr3_nt
. TRBJ2-5 TRBV6-2/TRBV6-3 14 once CASSRDRGQETQYF TGTGCCAGCAGCCGCGACAGAGGCCAAGAGACCCAGTACTTC
TRBD2 TRBJ2-1 TRBV11-2 14 . CASSAALAGGEQFF TGTGCCAGCAGCGCGGCGCTAGCGGGGGGTGAGCAGTTCTTC
TRBD1 TRBJ1-4 TRBV6-5 16 . CASSSARTGVNEKLFF TGTGCCAGCAGTTCTGCGAGGACAGGGGTTAATGAAAAACTGTTTTTT
TRBD1 TRBJ2-7 TRBV2 15 . CASSADRGPWYEQYF TGTGCCAGCAGCGCGGACAGGGGGCCATGGTACGAGCAGTACTTC
TRBD1 TRBJ2-5 TRBV6-2/TRBV6-3 14 . CASSYGTAKETQYF TGTGCCAGCAGTTACGGGACAGCGAAAGAGACCCAGTACTTC
TRBD2 TRBJ2-3 TRBV11-2 16 . CASGRGGSHPTDTQYF TGTGCCAGCGGGCGGGGGGGGTCACACCCCACAGATACGCAGTATTTT
. TRBJ1-4 TRBV5-1 19 . CASSLAASSGGEANEKLFF TGCGCCAGCAGCTTGGCCGCATCTTCGGGGGGCGAAGCTAATGAAAAACTGTTTTTT
TRBD2 TRBJ2-1 TRBV6-6 15 once CASSHRASGHNEQFF TGTGCCAGCAGTCACCGTGCTAGCGGACACAATGAGCAGTTCTTC
TRBD1 TRBJ1-4 TRBV3-1/TRBV3-2 15 . CASSQGGTASRKLFF TGTGCCAGCAGCCAAGGGGGGACAGCATCTAGAAAACTGTTTTTT
TRBD2 TRBJ2-7 TRBV14 14 . CASSRTSGSYEQYF TGTGCCAGCAGCCGGACTAGCGGCTCCTACGAGCAGTACTTC
. TRBJ2-4 TRBV5-1 16 . CASSLEGGLAKNIQYF TGCGCCAGCAGCTTGGAAGGAGGGTTGGCCAAAAACATTCAGTACTTC
TRBD2 TRBJ2-5 TRBV9 13 . CASSVVLSGAQYF TGTGCCAGCAGCGTAGTTCTTAGCGGGGCCCAGTACTTC
TRBD2 TRBJ2-1 TRBV4-1 18 . CASSQAGTSGRVYNEQFF TGCGCCAGCAGCCAGGCCGGGACTAGCGGGAGGGTGTACAATGAGCAGTTCTTC
TRBD1 TRBJ2-2 TRBV11-3 16 . CASSPRTGGATGELFF TGTGCCAGCAGCCCGAGGACAGGGGGGGCCACCGGGGAGCTGTTTTTT
. TRBJ2-7 TRBV2 10 . CASSDPTENF TGTGCCAGCAGTGACCCTACAGAAAACTTC
TRBD1 TRBJ1-2 TRBV2 15 . CASSELGQGLGGYTF TGTGCCAGCAGTGAACTCGGACAGGGGCTCGGGGGCTACACCTTC
TRBD1 TRBJ2-2 TRBV6-5 14 . CAIQTGAGNGELFF TGTGCCATCCAGACAGGGGCTGGGAACGGGGAGCTGTTTTTT
. TRBJ2-1 TRBV19 16 . CASSQTPSYGYNEQFF TGTGCCAGTAGCCAAACTCCTAGTTACGGATACAATGAGCAGTTCTTC
. TRBJ2-7 TRBV7-9 16 . CASSFGIGASVREQYF TGTGCCAGCAGCTTCGGTATTGGGGCCTCGGTTCGCGAGCAGTACTTC
TRBD1 TRBJ2-2 TRBV9 16 . CASSDRDRVCTGELFF TGTGCCAGCAGCGACCGGGACAGGGTATGTACCGGGGAGCTGTTTTTT
. TRBJ2-7 TRBV19 14 . CASSGTARSYEQYF TGTGCCAGTAGTGGTACAGCTCGCTCCTACGAGCAGTACTTC
. TRBJ2-7 TRBV5-6 12 . CASSFRGYEQYF TGTGCCAGCAGTTTTAGGGGGTACGAGCAGTACTTC
. TRBJ1-6 TRBV4-1 15 . CASSQVTSVASPLHF TGCGCCAGCAGCCAAGTCACTTCGGTCGCATCACCCCTCCACTTT
. TRBJ1-4 TRBV24-1 13 . CATSDGANEKLFF TGTGCCACCAGTGATGGGGCAAATGAAAAACTGTTTTTT
. TRBJ1-4 TRBV2 15 . CASSEIRATNEKLFF TGTGCCAGCAGTGAAATCCGTGCAACTAATGAAAAACTGTTTTTT
. TRBJ2-2 TRBV5-1 14 . CASNPVRGTGELFF TGCGCCAGCAACCCCGTCAGGGGCACCGGGGAGCTGTTTTTT
. TRBJ2-7 TRBV11-3 19 once CASSLVTAAFGGRDGEQYF TGTGCCAGCAGCTTAGTGACGGCCGCTTTCGGTGGCAGGGATGGCGAGCAGTACTTC
TRBD1 TRBJ2-7 TRBV5-1 15 . CASSFSRDSSYEQYF TGCGCCAGCAGCTTTTCCCGGGACAGCTCCTACGAGCAGTACTTC
. TRBJ1-4 TRBV3-1/TRBV3-2 15 few CASSQVVPAGEKLFF TGTGCCAGCAGCCAAGTCGTCCCCGCGGGGGAAAAACTGTTTTTT
. TRBJ1-1 TRBV6-2/TRBV6-3 13 . CASSPVSGTEAFF TGTGCCAGCAGTCCGGTGAGTGGTACTGAAGCTTTCTTT
. TRBJ1-1 TRBV27 15 . CASKVKPGHRAEAFF TGTGCCAGCAAGGTCAAACCGGGACACAGAGCTGAAGCTTTCTTT
. TRBJ1-2 TRBV10-3 13 once CAISESREIGYTF TGTGCCATCAGTGAGTCGAGGGAGATTGGCTACACCTTC
. TRBJ1-1 TRBV12-5 16 . CASGLFTQGWRTEAFF TGTGCTAGTGGTTTGTTTACTCAGGGATGGAGAACTGAAGCTTTCTTT
TRBD1 TRBJ1-3 TRBV2 14 . CASGQGPPGNTIYF TGTGCCAGCGGACAGGGACCTCCTGGAAACACCATATATTTT
. TRBJ1-2 TRBV11-2 15 once CASSRDSDFNYGYTF TGTGCCAGCAGCCGAGACAGCGACTTTAACTATGGCTACACCTTC
. TRBJ1-1 TRBV7-8 13 . CASSLTGGTEAFF TGTGCCAGCAGCTTAACCGGAGGCACTGAAGCTTTCTTT
. TRBJ1-4 TRBV19 13 . CASSSLAGEKLFF TGTGCCAGTAGTAGCCTCGCAGGGGAAAAACTGTTTTTT
TRBD1 TRBJ1-6 TRBV19 16 . CASRYSRGQVRSPLHF TGTGCCAGTAGATATTCGAGGGGGCAAGTGCGTTCACCCCTCCACTTT
. TRBJ2-3 TRBV29-1 14 . CSVETTGEPDTQYF TGCAGCGTAGAAACCACCGGGGAACCAGATACGCAGTATTTT
TRBD1 TRBJ2-1 TRBV11-2 13 . CASSLGQYNEQFF TGTGCCAGCAGCTTGGGACAGTACAATGAGCAGTTCTTC
. TRBJ1-1 TRBV6-5 13 . CASRTGMNTEAFF TGTGCCAGCAGGACGGGAATGAACACTGAAGCTTTCTTT
. TRBJ2-1 TRBV6-6 16 . CASSYFSRSSYNEQFF TGTGCCAGCAGTTACTTTTCGCGGAGCTCCTACAATGAGCAGTTCTTC
TRBD1 TRBJ1-4 TRBV19 15 . CASARTGVKAEKLFF TGTGCCAGTGCCAGGACAGGGGTTAAGGCTGAAAAACTGTTTTTT
. TRBJ1-3 TRBV4-3 14 . CASSQQYLGNTIYF TGCGCCAGCAGCCAACAGTATCTGGGAAACACCATATATTTT
TRBD1 TRBJ1-1 TRBV11-3 13 . CASSWDRNTEAFF TGTGCCAGCAGCTGGGACAGGAACACTGAAGCTTTCTTT
. TRBJ2-1 TRBV7-9 15 . CASSPDYSSYNEQFF TGTGCCAGCAGCCCGGACTACAGCTCCTACAATGAGCAGTTCTTC